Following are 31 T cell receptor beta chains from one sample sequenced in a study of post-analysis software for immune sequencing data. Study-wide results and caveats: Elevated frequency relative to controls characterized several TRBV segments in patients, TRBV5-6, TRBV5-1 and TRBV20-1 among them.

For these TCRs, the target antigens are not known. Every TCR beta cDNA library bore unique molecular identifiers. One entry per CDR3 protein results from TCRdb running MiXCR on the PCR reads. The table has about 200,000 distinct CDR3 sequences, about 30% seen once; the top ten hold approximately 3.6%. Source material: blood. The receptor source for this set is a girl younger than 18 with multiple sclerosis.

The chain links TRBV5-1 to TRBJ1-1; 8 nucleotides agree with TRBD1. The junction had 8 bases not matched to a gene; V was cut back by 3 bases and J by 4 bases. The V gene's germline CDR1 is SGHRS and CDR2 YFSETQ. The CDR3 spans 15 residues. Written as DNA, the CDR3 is TGCGCCAGCAGCTGGGGCGACAGGGGAAGCACTGAAGCTTTCTTT. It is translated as CASSWGDRGSTEAFF. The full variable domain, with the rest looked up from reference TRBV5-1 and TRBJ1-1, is KAGVTQTPRYLIKTRGQQVTLSCSPISGHRSVSWYQQTPGQGLQFLFEYFSETQRNKGNFPGRFSGRQFSNSRSEMNVSTLELGDSALYLCASSWGDRGSTEAFFGQGTRLTVV.

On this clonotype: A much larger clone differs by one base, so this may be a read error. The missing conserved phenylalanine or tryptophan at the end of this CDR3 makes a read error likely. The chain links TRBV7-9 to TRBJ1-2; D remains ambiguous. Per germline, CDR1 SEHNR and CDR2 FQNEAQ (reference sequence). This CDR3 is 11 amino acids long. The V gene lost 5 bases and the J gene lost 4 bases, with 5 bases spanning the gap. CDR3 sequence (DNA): TGTGCCAGCAGCCCGACCTATGGCTACACCGTC. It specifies CASSPTYGYTV.

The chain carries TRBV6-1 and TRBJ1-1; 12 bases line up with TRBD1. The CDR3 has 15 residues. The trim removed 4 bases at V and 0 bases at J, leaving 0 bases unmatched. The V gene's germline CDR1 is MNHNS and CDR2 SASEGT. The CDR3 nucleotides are TGTGCCAGCAGTGGGGACAGGGGGCTGAACACTGAAGCTTTCTTT. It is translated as CASSGDRGLNTEAFF.

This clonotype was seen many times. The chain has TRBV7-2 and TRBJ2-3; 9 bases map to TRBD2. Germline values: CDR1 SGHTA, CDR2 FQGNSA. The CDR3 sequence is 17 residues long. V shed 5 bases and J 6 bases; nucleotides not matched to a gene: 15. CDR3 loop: CASSDIPLAGPHDTQYF. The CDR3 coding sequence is TGTGCCAGCAGCGACATCCCCCTAGCGGGACCCCACGATACGCAGTATTTT. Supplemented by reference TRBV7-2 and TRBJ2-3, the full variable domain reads GAGVSQSPSNKVTEKGKDVELRCDPISGHTALYWYRQSLGQGLEFLIYFQGNSAPDKSGLPSDRFSAERTGGSVSTLTIQRTQQEDSAVYLCASSDIPLAGPHDTQYFGPGTRLTVL.

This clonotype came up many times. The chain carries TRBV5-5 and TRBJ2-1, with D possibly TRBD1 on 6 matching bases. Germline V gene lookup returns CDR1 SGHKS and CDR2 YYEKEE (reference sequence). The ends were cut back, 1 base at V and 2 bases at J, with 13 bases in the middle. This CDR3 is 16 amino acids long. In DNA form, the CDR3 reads TGTGCCAGCAGCTTGTGGATTGGACAGACCTACAATGAGCAGTTCTTC. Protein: CASSLWIGQTYNEQFF.

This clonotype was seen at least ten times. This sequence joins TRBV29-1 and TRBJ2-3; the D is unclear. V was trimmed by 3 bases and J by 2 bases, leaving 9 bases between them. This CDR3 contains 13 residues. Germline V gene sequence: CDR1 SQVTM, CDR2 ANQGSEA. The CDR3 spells CSVDPPTTDTQYF. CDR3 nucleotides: TGCAGCGTTGACCCCCCGACCACAGATACGCAGTATTTT.

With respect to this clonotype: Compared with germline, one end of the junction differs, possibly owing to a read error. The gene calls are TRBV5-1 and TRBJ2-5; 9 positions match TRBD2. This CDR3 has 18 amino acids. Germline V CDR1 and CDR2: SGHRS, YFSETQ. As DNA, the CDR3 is TGCGCCAGCGGCTTGGCTGTCGTAGCGGGAGCGTACCAAGAGACCCAGTACTTC. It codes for CASGLAVVAGAYQETQYF.

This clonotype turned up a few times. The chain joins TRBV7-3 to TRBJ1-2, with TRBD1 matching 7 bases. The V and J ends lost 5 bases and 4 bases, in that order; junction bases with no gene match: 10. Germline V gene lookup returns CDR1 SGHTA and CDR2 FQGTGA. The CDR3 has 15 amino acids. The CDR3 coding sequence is TGTGCCAGCAGCCCAGGGGGGGGCCGGTCCTATGGCTACACCTTC. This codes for CASSPGGGRSYGYTF.

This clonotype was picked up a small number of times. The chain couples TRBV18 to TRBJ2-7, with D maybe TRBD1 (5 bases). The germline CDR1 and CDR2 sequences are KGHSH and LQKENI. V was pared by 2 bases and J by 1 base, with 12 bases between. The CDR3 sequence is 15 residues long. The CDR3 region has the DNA TGTGCCAGCTCACCAGGCCTCAGGGTTTCCTACGAGCAGTACTTC. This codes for CASSPGLRVSYEQYF.

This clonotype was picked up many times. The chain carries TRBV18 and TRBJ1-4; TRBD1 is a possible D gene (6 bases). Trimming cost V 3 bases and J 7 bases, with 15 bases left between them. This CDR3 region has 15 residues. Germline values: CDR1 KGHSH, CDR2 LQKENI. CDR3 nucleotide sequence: TGTGCCAGCTCACCGTCCGGGACACCTCCTGAAAAACTGTTTTTT. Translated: CASSPSGTPPEKLFF. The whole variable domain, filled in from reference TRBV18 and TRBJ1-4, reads NAGVMQNPRHLVRRRGQEARLRCSPMKGHSHVYWYRQLPEEGLKFMVYLQKENIIDESGMPKERFSAEFPKEGPSILRIQQVVRGDSAAYFCASSPSGTPPEKLFFGSGTQLSVL.

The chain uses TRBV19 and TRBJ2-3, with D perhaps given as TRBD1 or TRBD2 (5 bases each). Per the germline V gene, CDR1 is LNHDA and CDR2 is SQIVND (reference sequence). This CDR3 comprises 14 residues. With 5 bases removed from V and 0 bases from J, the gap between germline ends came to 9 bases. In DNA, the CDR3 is TGTGCCAGTAGTCGAGGGGACAGCACAGATACGCAGTATTTT. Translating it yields CASSRGDSTDTQYF.

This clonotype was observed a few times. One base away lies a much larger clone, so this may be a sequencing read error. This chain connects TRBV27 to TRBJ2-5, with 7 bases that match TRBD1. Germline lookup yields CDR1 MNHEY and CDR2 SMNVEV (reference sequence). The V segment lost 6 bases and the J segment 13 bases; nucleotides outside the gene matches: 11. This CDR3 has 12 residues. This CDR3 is CASSRGQSSTYF. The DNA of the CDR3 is TGTGCCAGCAGCCGGGGACAGTCCTCCACGTACTTC.

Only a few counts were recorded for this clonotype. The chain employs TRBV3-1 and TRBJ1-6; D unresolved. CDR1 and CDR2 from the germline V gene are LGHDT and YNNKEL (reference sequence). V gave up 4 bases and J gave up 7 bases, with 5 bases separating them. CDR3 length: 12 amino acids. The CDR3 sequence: CASSRDNSPLHF. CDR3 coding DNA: TGTGCCAGCAGCCGCGACAATTCACCCCTCCACTTT.

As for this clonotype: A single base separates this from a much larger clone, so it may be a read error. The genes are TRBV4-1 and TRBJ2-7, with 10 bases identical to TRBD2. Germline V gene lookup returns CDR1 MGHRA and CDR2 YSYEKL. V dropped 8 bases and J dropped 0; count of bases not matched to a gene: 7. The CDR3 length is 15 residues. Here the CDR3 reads CASAPLAGASYEQYV. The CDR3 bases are TGCGCCAGCGCCCCCCTAGCGGGAGCCTCCTACGAGCAGTACGTC.

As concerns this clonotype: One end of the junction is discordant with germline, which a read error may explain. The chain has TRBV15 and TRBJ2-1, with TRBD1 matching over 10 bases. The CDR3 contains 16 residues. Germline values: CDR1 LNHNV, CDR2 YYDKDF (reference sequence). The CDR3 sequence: CATGRVGDRGDREQFF. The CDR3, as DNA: TGTGCCACCGGCAGAGTAGGGGACAGGGGTGATCGTGAGCAGTTCTTC.

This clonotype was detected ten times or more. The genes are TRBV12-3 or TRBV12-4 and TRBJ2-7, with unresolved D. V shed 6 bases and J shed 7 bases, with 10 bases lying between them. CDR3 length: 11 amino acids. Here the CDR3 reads CASSHEGEQYF. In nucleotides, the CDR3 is TGTGCCAGCAGCCACGAAGGGGAGCAGTACTTC.

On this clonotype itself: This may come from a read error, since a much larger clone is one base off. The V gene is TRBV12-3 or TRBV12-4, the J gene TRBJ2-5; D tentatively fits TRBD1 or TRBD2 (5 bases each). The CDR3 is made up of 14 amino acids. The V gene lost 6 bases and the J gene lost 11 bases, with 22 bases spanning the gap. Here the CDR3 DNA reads TGTGCCAGCAGGTTGGTTGGTTGGGGGAATGAGCAGTACTTC. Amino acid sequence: CASRLVGWGNEQYF.

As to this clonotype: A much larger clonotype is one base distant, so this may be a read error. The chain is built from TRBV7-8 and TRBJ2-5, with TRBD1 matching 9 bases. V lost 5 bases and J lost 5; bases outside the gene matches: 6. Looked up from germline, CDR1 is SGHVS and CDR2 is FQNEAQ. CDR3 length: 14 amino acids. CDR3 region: CASSVQTGGETQYF. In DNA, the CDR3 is TGTGCCAGCAGCGTCCAGACAGGGGGGGAGACCCAGTACTTC.

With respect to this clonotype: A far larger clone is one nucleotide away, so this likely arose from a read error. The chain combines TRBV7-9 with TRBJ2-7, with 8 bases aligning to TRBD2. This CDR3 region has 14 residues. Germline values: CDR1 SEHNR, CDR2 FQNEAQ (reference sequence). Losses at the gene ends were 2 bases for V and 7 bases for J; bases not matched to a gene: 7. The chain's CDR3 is CASSLSGGYNEQYF. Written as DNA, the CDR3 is TGTGCCAGCAGCTTATCGGGAGGGTACAATGAGCAGTACTTC.

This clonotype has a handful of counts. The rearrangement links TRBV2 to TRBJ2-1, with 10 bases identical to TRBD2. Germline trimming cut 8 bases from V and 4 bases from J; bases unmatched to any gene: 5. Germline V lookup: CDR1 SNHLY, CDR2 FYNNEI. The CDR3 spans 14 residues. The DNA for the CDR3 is TGTGCCAGCGATCTAGCGGGAGTGTACAATGAGCAGTTCTTC. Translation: CASDLAGVYNEQFF. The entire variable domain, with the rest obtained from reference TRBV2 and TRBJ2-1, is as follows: EPEVTQTPSHQVTQMGQEVILRCVPISNHLYFYWYRQILGQKVEFLVSFYNNEISEKSEIFDDQFSVERPDGSNFTLKIRSTKLEDSAMYFCASDLAGVYNEQFFGPGTRLTVL.

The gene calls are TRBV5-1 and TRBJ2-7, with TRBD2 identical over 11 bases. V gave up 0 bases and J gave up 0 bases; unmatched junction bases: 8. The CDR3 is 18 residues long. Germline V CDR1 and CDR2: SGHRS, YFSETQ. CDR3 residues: CASSLALAGGTFSYEQYF. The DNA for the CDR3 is TGCGCCAGCAGCTTGGCTCTAGCGGGAGGAACTTTCTCCTACGAGCAGTACTTC.

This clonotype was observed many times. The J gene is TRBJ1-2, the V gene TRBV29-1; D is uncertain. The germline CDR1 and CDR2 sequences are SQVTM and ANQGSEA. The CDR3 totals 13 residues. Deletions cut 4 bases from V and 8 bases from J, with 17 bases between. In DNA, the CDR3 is TGCAGCGTTGGACCGTGGGGTTTTGAGGGCTACACCTTC. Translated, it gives CSVGPWGFEGYTF.

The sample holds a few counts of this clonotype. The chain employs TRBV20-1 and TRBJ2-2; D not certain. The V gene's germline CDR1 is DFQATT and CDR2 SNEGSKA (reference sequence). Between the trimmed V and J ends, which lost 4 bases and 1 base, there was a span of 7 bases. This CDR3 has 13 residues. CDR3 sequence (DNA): TGCAGTGCTACTCGGCGGAACACCGGGGAGCTGTTTTTT. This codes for CSATRRNTGELFF.

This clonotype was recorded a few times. CDR3 loop: CSAVGGGTSYNEQYF. As DNA, the CDR3 is TGCAGTGCGGTTGGCGGGGGGACCTCCTACAATGAGCAGTACTTC. J is TRBJ2-1 and V is TRBV20-1; 8 nucleotides match TRBD2. The tail of the sequence fits TRBJ2-7 better, so the J call may be wrong. This CDR3 contains 15 residues. From germline, CDR1 is DFQATT and CDR2 SNEGSKA (reference sequence).

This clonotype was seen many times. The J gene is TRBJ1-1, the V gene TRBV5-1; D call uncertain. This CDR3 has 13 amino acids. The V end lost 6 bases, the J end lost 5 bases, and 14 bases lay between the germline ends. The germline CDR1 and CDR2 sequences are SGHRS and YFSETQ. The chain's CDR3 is CASTHAEVTEAFF. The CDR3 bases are TGCGCCAGCACCCATGCGGAGGTAACTGAAGCTTTCTTT.

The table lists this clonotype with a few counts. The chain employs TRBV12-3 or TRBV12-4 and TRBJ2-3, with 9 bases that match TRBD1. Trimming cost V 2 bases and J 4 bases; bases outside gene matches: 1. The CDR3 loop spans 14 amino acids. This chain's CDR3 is CASSLTGGADTQYF. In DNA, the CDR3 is TGTGCCAGCAGTTTAACAGGGGGCGCAGATACGCAGTATTTT.

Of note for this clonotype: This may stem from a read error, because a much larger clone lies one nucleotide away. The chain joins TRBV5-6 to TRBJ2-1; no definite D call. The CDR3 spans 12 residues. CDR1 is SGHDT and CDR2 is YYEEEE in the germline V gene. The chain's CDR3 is CASSWAVNERFF. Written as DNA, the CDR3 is TGTGCCAGCAGCTGGGCGGTAAATGAGCGGTTCTTC.

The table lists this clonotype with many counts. The CDR3 bases are TGCAGCGTCGGACTAGCGGGGGCCCTAAGCTCCTACAATGAGCAGTTCTTC. Its translation: CSVGLAGALSSYNEQFF. The chain couples TRBV29-1 to TRBJ2-1, with 13 bases matching TRBD2. The CDR3 extends over 17 amino acids. Looked up from germline, CDR1 is SQVTM and CDR2 is ANQGSEA. The V and J ends lost 6 bases and 0 bases, in that order; junction bases with no gene match: 8.

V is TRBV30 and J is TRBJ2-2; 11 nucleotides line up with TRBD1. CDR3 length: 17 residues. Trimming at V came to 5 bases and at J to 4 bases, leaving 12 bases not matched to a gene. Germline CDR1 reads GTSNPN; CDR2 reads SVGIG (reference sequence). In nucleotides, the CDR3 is TGTGCCTGGTACCGGGACAGGGGGTATCTAGGCACCGGGGAGCTGTTTTTT. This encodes CAWYRDRGYLGTGELFF.

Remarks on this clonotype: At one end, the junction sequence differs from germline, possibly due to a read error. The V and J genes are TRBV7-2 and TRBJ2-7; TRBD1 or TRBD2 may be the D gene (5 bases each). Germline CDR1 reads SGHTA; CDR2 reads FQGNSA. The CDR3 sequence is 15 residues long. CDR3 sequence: CAGSLSPGLSYEQYF. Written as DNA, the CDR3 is TGTGCCGGCAGCTTAAGCCCGGGGCTCTCCTACGAGCAGTACTTC.

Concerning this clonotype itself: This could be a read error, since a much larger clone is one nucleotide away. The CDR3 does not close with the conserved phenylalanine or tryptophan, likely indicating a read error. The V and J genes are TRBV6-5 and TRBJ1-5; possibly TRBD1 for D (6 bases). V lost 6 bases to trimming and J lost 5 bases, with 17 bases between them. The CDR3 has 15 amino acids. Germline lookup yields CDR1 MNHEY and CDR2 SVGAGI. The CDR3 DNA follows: TGTGCCAGCAGGCGATACAGGGCGCAGGATCAGCCCCAGCATTGT. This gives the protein CASRRYRAQDQPQHC.